Below, 29 T cell receptor beta chains from the same sample are listed, as sequenced in a study of graft-versus-host responses after intestinal transplantation. Profiled with immunoSEQ multiplex PCR; TCRdb holds only in-frame clones, not every one. The sample gives around 100,000 clones, 90% to 95% of which show up once; less than 1.5% is in the top ten. These receptors lack a known antigen. The sequencing here drew on unstimulated CD8+ T cells sorted from spleen or lymph node cells, taken before transplant. The receptors here all came from a human donor who was the organ donor for an intestinal transplant.

The chain is built from TRBV13 and TRBJ2-1; possibly TRBD2 for D (6 bases). V lost 1 base, J lost 3 bases, and 10 bases lay in between. This CDR3 is built from 15 residues. Germline V gene data show CDR1 as PRHDT and CDR2 as FYEKMQ (reference sequence). CDR3 region: CASSLDTSRYNEQFF. The CDR3 DNA is TGTGCCAGCAGCTTAGACACTAGCCGCTACAATGAGCAGTTCTTC.

The chain recombines TRBV19 with TRBJ2-7; 9 bases line up with TRBD2. The J segment lost 0 bases and the V segment lost 1 base, leaving 7 bases of the junction unmatched. The CDR3 consists of 17 residues. The germline V gene has CDR1 LNHDA and CDR2 SQIVND (reference sequence). The CDR3 DNA follows: TGTGCCAGTAGTATAGGGGGTAGCGGGAGCCCCTCCTACGAGCAGTACTTC. Protein sequence: CASSIGGSGSPSYEQYF.

The chain links TRBV10-3 to TRBJ2-5, with 14 bases that match TRBD2. This CDR3 is 16 amino acids long. The V gene's germline CDR1 is ENHRY and CDR2 SYGVKD. V was pared by 0 bases and J by 5 bases, with 2 bases of the junction left unmatched. The CDR3 DNA reads TGTGCCATCAGTGAGTCGGGACTAGCGGGAGTTGAGACCCAGTACTTC. This codes for CAISESGLAGVETQYF.

This chain joins TRBV29-1 and TRBJ2-1; D unresolved. V lost 4 bases to trimming and J lost 5 bases, with 6 bases between them. The CDR3 runs 11 residues. Germline loops: CDR1 SQVTM, CDR2 ANQGSEA. The CDR3 reads CSVVGNNEQFF. CDR3 coding DNA: TGCAGCGTTGTAGGGAACAATGAGCAGTTCTTC.

The chain combines TRBV30 with TRBJ2-2; 8 positions agree with TRBD1. The CDR3 covers 12 residues. V was clipped by 7 bases and J by 4 bases; unmatched bases: 2. From germline, CDR1 is GTSNPN and CDR2 SVGIG (reference sequence). For the CDR3, the DNA is TGTGCCTTGGACAGGGTCACCGGGGAGCTGTTTTTT. Amino acid sequence: CALDRVTGELFF.

V gene TRBV19 combines with J gene TRBJ1-4; D is uncertain. Trimming pared 3 bases from V and 8 bases from J, leaving 7 bases between. Germline V gene sequence: CDR1 LNHDA, CDR2 SQIVND (reference sequence). This CDR3 comprises 12 residues. The chain's CDR3 is CASSILREKLFF. CDR3 nucleotides: TGTGCCAGTAGTATTTTGAGAGAAAAACTGTTTTTT.

This chain connects TRBV27 to TRBJ1-1; D not resolved. V lost 3 bases to trimming and J lost 5 bases, with 10 bases between them. CDR1 is MNHEY and CDR2 is SMNVEV in the germline V gene (reference sequence). The CDR3 is 13 amino acids. CDR3 nucleotides: TGTGCCAGCAGTTTGGGCAGTTATACTGAAGCTTTCTTT. Amino acids: CASSLGSYTEAFF.

V usage is TRBV15 and J usage is TRBJ2-3, with D possibly being TRBD2 (6 bases). This CDR3 contains 11 residues. V lost 3 bases and J lost 8, with 6 bases in between. Germline CDR1 and CDR2: LNHNV and YYDKDF (reference sequence). Here the CDR3 reads CATSRGGTQYF. CDR3 in DNA: TGTGCCACCAGCAGGGGGGGTACGCAGTATTTT.

The sample holds one count of this clone. The chain joins TRBV5-4 to TRBJ2-3; a weak D match, TRBD1 (5 bases). This CDR3 has 15 residues. Germline-derived CDR1 and CDR2 are SGHNT and YYREEE (reference sequence). The V end was cut by 5 bases, the J end by 1 base, with 14 bases between. CDR3 amino acids: CASSYLGVGTDTQYF. The CDR3 DNA sequence: TGTGCCAGCAGTTATCTAGGGGTGGGCACAGATACGCAGTATTTT.

J is TRBJ1-4 and V is TRBV11-2, with D tentatively TRBD1 (5 bases). This CDR3 is built from 16 residues. Germline V CDR1 and CDR2: SGHAT, FQNNGV. Trimming left V 1 base short and J 4 bases short, with 13 bases between. CDR3 amino acids: CASSLGVQGYNEKLFF. The DNA of the CDR3 is TGTGCCAGCAGCTTAGGGGTGCAGGGTTATAATGAAAAACTGTTTTTT.

The rearrangement links TRBV6-4 to TRBJ2-1, with TRBD2 matching over 12 bases. CDR1 is MRHNA and CDR2 is SNTAGT in the germline V gene. V lost 5 bases and J lost 8; bases outside the gene matches: 4. The CDR3 contains 14 residues. The CDR3 protein is CASSLAGGPHEQFF. The DNA for the CDR3 is TGTGCCAGCAGTCTAGCGGGAGGGCCCCATGAGCAGTTCTTC.

The chain recombines TRBV29-1 with TRBJ1-1; D is unclear. Trimming stripped 4 bases from V and 4 bases from J, with 16 bases between. Germline V gene sequence: CDR1 SQVTM, CDR2 ANQGSEA. This CDR3 comprises 14 residues. The CDR3 loop is CSVAWESLGTEAFF. The CDR3 DNA reads as TGCAGCGTTGCATGGGAGTCCCTGGGCACTGAAGCTTTCTTT.

The chain links TRBV5-4 to TRBJ2-7, with D possibly being TRBD1 (6 bases). V lost 3 bases and J lost 4, with 20 bases in between. This CDR3 region has 16 residues. Germline-derived CDR1 and CDR2 are SGHNT and YYREEE (reference sequence). The CDR3 DNA reads TGTGCCAGCAGCTGGGAACCGGGACATGAGGGTTACGAGCAGTACTTC. Translation: CASSWEPGHEGYEQYF.

This chain uses TRBV11-2 with TRBJ2-3; D remains ambiguous. This CDR3 comprises 16 residues. Germline assignment: CDR1 SGHAT and CDR2 FQNNGV. The ends were cut back, 3 bases at V and 1 base at J, with 14 bases in the middle. The CDR3 DNA reads TGTGCCAGCAGCTTTTTTGGTCCACCCGGCACAGATACGCAGTATTTT. This gives the protein CASSFFGPPGTDTQYF.

The rearrangement links TRBV6-5 to TRBJ2-1; the D gene is possibly TRBD2 (6 bases). CDR3 size: 13 residues. Trimming pared 10 bases from V and 6 bases from J, leaving 16 bases between. From germline, CDR1 is MNHEY and CDR2 SVGAGI. In DNA form, the CDR3 reads TGTGCCACATCGGCGGGCGGGACCAATGAGCAGTTCTTC. Translation: CATSAGGTNEQFF.

The chain links TRBV4-3 to TRBJ1-3; 8 bases fit TRBD1. In germline, CDR1 is LGHNA, CDR2 YSLEER. The CDR3 extends over 15 amino acids. V lost 0 bases, J lost 3 bases, and 1 base stayed unmatched. The CDR3 sequence: CASSQDDRGGNTIYF. As DNA, the CDR3 is TGCGCCAGCAGCCAAGATGACAGGGGTGGAAACACCATATATTTT.

As for this clone: Other DNA sequences in this sample translate to the same CDR3. V and J are TRBV7-9 and TRBJ2-3, with unresolved D. CDR3 length: 14 amino acids. Trimming pared 4 bases from V and 1 base from J, leaving 9 bases between. Germline-derived CDR1 and CDR2 are SEHNR and FQNEAQ (reference sequence). The CDR3 here is CASSYDGRTDTQYF. CDR3 nucleotide sequence: TGTGCCAGCAGCTATGACGGGCGCACAGATACGCAGTATTTT.

The chain couples TRBV19 to TRBJ1-2; TRBD1 matches 8 bases. This CDR3 is built from 15 residues. Germline values: CDR1 LNHDA, CDR2 SQIVND (reference sequence). The junction had 7 bases not matched to a gene; V was cut back by 4 bases and J by 3 bases. Here the CDR3 DNA reads TGTGCCAGTAGTACGACAGGGGACCCCTACTATGGCTACACCTTC. Translating it yields CASSTTGDPYYGYTF. The whole variable domain, remainder taken from reference TRBV19 and TRBJ1-2, is DGGITQSPKYLFRKEGQNVTLSCEQNLNHDAMYWYRQDPGQGLRLIYYSQIVNDFQKGDIAEGYSVSREKKESFPLTVTSAQKNPTAFYLCASSTTGDPYYGYTFGSGTRLTVV.

The chain is built from TRBV5-4 and TRBJ2-3; the D call may be TRBD1 or TRBD2 (5 bases each). Trimming removed 3 bases from V and 3 bases from J, with 14 bases in between. Germline CDR1 reads SGHNT; CDR2 reads YYREEE (reference sequence). The CDR3 covers 15 residues. The chain's CDR3 is CASSYRTGETDTQYF. CDR3 DNA: TGTGCCAGCAGCTACAGGACTGGCGAGACAGATACGCAGTATTTT.

The count of this clone is one. This chain joins TRBV7-2 and TRBJ2-3; D perhaps matches TRBD2 (5 bases). There are 14 residues in the CDR3. Germline CDR1 and CDR2: SGHTA and FQGNSA. V lost 0 bases, J lost 6 bases, and 10 bases lay in between. CDR3 amino acids: CASSLAPGGDTQYF. The CDR3 bases are TGTGCCAGCAGCTTAGCCCCCGGCGGGGATACGCAGTATTTT.

This rearrangement joins TRBV10-3 to TRBJ2-7, with 8 nucleotides matching TRBD2. Germline V gene sequence: CDR1 ENHRY, CDR2 SYGVKD. Trimming at V came to 4 bases and at J to 2 bases, leaving 4 bases not matched to a gene. This CDR3 has 14 amino acids. The CDR3 sequence is CAISATSEPYEQYF. CDR3 bases: TGTGCCATCAGTGCGACTAGCGAACCCTACGAGCAGTACTTC.

V usage is TRBV28 and J usage is TRBJ2-7; TRBD1 might be the D (5 bases). Germline-derived CDR1 and CDR2 are MDHEN and SYDVKM. Trimming shortened V by 5 bases and J by 1 base, and 12 bases separated the two germline ends. This CDR3 spans 14 amino acids. DNA of the CDR3: TGTGCCAGCAGTCCCCTGACAGTTTCCTACGAGCAGTACTTC. This gives the protein CASSPLTVSYEQYF. Full variable domain (outside the CDR3, taken from reference TRBV28 and TRBJ2-7): DVKVTQSSRYLVKRTGEKVFLECVQDMDHENMFWYRQDPGLGLRLIYFSYDVKMKEKGDIPEGYSVSREKKERFSLILESASTNQTSMYLCASSPLTVSYEQYFGPGTRLTVT.

The table lists this clone with a few counts. The gene calls are TRBV21-1 and TRBJ1-1; TRBD1, the table's D call, was not compared with the DNA. TRBV21-1 is listed as a pseudogene. This CDR3 contains 15 residues. This CDR3 is CASSSGTGMNTEAFF. CDR3 bases: TGTGCCAGCAGCTCAGGGACAGGGATGAACACTGAAGCTTTCTTT.

Only a few counts were recorded for this clone. The rearrangement links TRBV6-5 to TRBJ2-7; possibly TRBD2 for D (6 bases). Trimming cost V 7 bases and J 1 base, with 11 bases left between them. The CDR3 spans 13 residues. The V gene's germline CDR1 is MNHEY and CDR2 SVGAGI. CDR3 coding DNA: TGTGCCAGCACCAAGGGAGGATCCTACGAGCAGTACTTC. This codes for CASTKGGSYEQYF.

V gene TRBV21-1 combines with J gene TRBJ2-2; TRBD1, as called in the table, went unchecked against the DNA. TRBV21-1 is tagged as a pseudogene. The CDR3 totals 16 residues. The CDR3 region is CASSEGQGGGTGELFF. The CDR3, as DNA: TGTGCCAGCAGCGAAGGACAGGGAGGTGGCACCGGGGAGCTGTTTTTT.

The rearrangement uses TRBV6-1 and TRBJ2-1; D call uncertain. The CDR3 has 15 residues. The V end was cut by 8 bases, the J end by 1 base, with 15 bases between. Germline CDR1 MNHNS, CDR2 SASEGT. The CDR3 region is CASFSRFGSYNEQFF. The DNA of the CDR3 is TGTGCCAGCTTCTCTAGATTTGGATCCTACAATGAGCAGTTCTTC.

In DNA form, the CDR3 reads TGTGCCAGCTTTGGAAACACCATATATTTT. This encodes CASFGNTIYF. The V gene is TRBV28, the J gene TRBJ1-3; D uncertain. Germline CDR1 MDHEN, CDR2 SYDVKM. CDR3 length: 10 residues. Trimming cost V 8 bases and J 3 bases, with 2 bases left between them.

The rearrangement joins TRBV27 to TRBJ2-5; D is ambiguous. There are 12 residues in the CDR3. Germline loops: CDR1 MNHEY, CDR2 SMNVEV (reference sequence). The ends were cut back, 5 bases at V and 5 bases at J, with 9 bases in the middle. CDR3 region: CASSALGETQYF. DNA of the CDR3: TGTGCCAGCAGTGCTTTGGGTGAGACCCAGTACTTC.

The chain is built from TRBV28 and TRBJ1-5, with 8 bases identical to TRBD1. CDR3 size: 19 residues. The ends lost 3 bases at V and 7 bases at J; junction bases unmatched: 20. Germline V lookup: CDR1 MDHEN, CDR2 SYDVKM. CDR3 nucleotide sequence: TGTGCCAGCAGTTTCCCTCCCTTGGGACAGGTGGTCAACTTCCAGCCCCAGCATTTT. Encoded protein: CASSFPPLGQVVNFQPQHF.